A single T cell receptor (beta chain) is shown here with its context. This entry is derived from a study of blood T cell repertoires in COVID-19. CDR1 MDHEN and CDR2 SYDVKM come from the germline V gene. This CDR3 is built from 12 residues. V dropped 5 bases and J dropped 7 bases, with 9 bases sitting between them. What the recovered Cohort 3 donors had was two negative PCRs, clearance, or symptom resolution. Clones were sequenced by immunoSEQ multiplex PCR, and TCRdb holds only the in-frame ones, with some missing. The sample yields about 160,000 clones, approximately 87% seen once. The genes are TRBV28 and TRBJ1-3; D uncertain. The sequencing input was PBMCs or T cells enriched from blood (not recorded which). This sequence originates from a woman aged 50 to 60 who had recovered from COVID-19. CDR3 coding DNA: TGTGCCAGCAGTCCATGGCGGAACACCATATATTTT. Its protein product is CASSPWRNTIYF.